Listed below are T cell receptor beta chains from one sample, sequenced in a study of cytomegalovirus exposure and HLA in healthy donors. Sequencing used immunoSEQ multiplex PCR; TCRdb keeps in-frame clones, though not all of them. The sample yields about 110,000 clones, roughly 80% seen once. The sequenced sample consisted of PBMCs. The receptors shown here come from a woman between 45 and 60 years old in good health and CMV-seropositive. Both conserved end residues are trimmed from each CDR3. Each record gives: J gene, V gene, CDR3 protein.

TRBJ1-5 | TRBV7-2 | ASSSGWGVEQPQH
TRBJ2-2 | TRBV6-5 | ASSYYQGPGELF
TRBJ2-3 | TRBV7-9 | ASSPPEGPSTDTQY
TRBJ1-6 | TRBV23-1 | AFNRDRDDSPLH
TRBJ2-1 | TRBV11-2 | ASIPLAGEGNEQF
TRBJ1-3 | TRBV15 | ATGGAGNTIY
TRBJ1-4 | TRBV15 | ATSPSTQGGNEKLF
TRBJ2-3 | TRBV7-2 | ASSLGLATDTQY
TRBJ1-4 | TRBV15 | ATSRGTVEHEKLF
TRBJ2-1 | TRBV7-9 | ASSPSGGGTDEQF
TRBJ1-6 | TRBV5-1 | ASSPLGQGNSPLH
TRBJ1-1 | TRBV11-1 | ASSLDRNTEAF
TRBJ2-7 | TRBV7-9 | ASSFGQGEQY
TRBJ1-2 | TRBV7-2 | ASSLALTANYGYT
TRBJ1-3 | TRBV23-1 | ASTMGTAGNTIY
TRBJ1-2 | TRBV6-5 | ASRLTGGGYGYT
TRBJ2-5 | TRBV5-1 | ASSSLTVLQETQY
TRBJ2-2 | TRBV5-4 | ASSLPGVNTGELF
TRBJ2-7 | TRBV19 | ASTPGTGAYEQY
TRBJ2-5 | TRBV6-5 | ASRFFSGETQY
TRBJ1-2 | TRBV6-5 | ASSYESSPNYGYT
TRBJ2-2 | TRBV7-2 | ASASGIKNTGELF
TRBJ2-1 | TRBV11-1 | ASSFTAGGPAVNEQF
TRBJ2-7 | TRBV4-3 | ASSQDAPLGGSRDEQY
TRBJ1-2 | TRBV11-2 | ASSPFGAIPYGYT
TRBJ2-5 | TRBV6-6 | ASSYGLSLQETQY
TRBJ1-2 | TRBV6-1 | ASSEASDRVYGYT
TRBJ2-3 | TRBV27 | ASSLMGLAARGTDTQY
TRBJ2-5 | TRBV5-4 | ASSNRDGGETQY
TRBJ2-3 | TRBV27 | ASSPGTGWYTQY
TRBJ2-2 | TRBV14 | APGLGGLTGELF
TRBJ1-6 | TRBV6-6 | ASRPGGEASPLH